Listed here are 2 T cell receptor beta chains from one sample, sequenced in a study of regulatory T cells in long-lasting Graves disease. Specified time point: newly diagnosed GD, antithyroid drugs for less than 3 months. Extracted PBMC RNA gave rise to the TCR library. Construction of the TCR beta libraries employed iRepertoire HTBI primers in conjunction with Arm-PCR of CDR3 regions. MiXCR, applied by TCRdb to the multiplex PCR reads, yields one record per CDR3 protein. The sample has some 220,000 distinct CDR3 sequences, around 20% seen once. These data were also filed under a second study, of T cells in Graves' hyperthyroidism and ophthalmopathy.

The sequenced sample was peripheral blood mononuclear cells (PBMCs), obtained at new diagnosis, from a patient treated with antithyroid drugs. The origin of the receptors is a woman aged 25 to 39 with Graves disease.

This clonotype was observed many times. This could be a read error, since a much larger clone is one nucleotide away. The chain joins TRBV2 to TRBJ2-7, with TRBD2 matching 11 bases. CDR1 and CDR2 (germline): SNHLY, FYNNEI. This CDR3 is 14 amino acids long. V lost 8 bases, J lost 9 bases, and 12 bases stayed unmatched. The DNA for the CDR3 is TGTGCCAGCGGAGGACTAGCGGGTTTAGACGTGCAGTACTTC. This gives the protein CASGGLAGLDVQYF.

In its sample, this clonotype was seen many times. V is TRBV28 and J is TRBJ2-7; TRBD2 aligns across 10 bases. The CDR3 totals 15 residues. V dropped 7 bases and J dropped 4; count of bases not matched to a gene: 10. Germline V CDR1 and CDR2: MDHEN, SYDVKM. The CDR3 sequence: CASKPPLAGQYEQYF. CDR3 sequence (DNA): TGTGCCAGCAAGCCCCCACTAGCGGGACAATACGAGCAGTACTTC.